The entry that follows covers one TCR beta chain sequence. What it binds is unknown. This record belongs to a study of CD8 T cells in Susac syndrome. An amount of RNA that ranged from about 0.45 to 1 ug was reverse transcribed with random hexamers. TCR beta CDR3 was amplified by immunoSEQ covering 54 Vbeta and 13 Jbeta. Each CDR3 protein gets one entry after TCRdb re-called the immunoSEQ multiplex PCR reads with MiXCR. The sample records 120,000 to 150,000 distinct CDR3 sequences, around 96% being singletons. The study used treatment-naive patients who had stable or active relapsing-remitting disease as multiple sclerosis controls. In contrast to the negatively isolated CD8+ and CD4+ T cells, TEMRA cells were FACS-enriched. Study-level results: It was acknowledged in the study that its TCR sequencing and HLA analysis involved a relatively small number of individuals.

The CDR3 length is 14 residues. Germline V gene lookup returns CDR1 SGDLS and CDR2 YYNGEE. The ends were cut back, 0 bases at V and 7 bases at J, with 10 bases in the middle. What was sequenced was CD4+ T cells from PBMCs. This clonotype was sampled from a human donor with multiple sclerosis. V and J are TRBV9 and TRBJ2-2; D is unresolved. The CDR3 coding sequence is TGTGCCAGCAGCGTAGTAACAGTGGACGGGGAGCTGTTTTTT. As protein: CASSVVTVDGELFF.